These T cell receptor beta chains were read from a single sample in a study of STAT5B mutations in CD4+ large granular lymphocyte leukemia. Assay used: immunoSEQ multiplex PCR; TCRdb lists only in-frame clones, some missing. Of under 30,000 clones listed, 70% to 75% are singletons. The sequencing sample was made of CD4+ T cells from blood buffy coats. The origin of the receptors is a human donor in good health. Both conserved end residues are part of each CDR3. Fields, in order: V gene, clone size, J gene, D gene, CDR3 protein, CDR3 DNA. D genes are given only for firm matches. Not every row has a clone size; where given, it reads once, few, many or a size class.

TRBV5-1	.	TRBJ2-1	.	CASSGQAGLNEQFF	TGCGCCAGCAGTGGACAGGCGGGGCTCAATGAGCAGTTCTTC
TRBV19	.	TRBJ1-2	TRBD1	CASTSPTGAGYTF	TGTGCCAGTACCTCGCCTACAGGGGCTGGCTACACCTTC
TRBV7-3	.	TRBJ2-3	.	CASTSGLVRDTQYF	TGTGCCAGCACCTCGGGGCTAGTTAGAGATACGCAGTATTTT
TRBV12-5	.	TRBJ2-7	TRBD1	CASGVQGAIGYEQYF	TGTGCTAGTGGTGTACAGGGGGCTATAGGGTACGAGCAGTACTTC
TRBV15	.	TRBJ2-3	TRBD1	CATSRGTGGTDTQYF	TGTGCCACCAGCAGAGGGACAGGGGGCACAGATACGCAGTATTTT
TRBV4-3	.	TRBJ2-3	TRBD2	CASSRVAGPGGGTDTQYF	TGCGCCAGCAGCCGGGTAGCGGGGCCCGGAGGAGGCACAGATACGCAGTATTTT
TRBV6-5	.	TRBJ2-1	TRBD2	CASSPGTTYNEQFF	TGTGCCAGCAGTCCCGGGACTACCTACAATGAGCAGTTCTTC
TRBV7-2	.	TRBJ2-7	TRBD1	CASSSVTGNYEQYF	TGTGCCAGCAGCTCCGTGACAGGGAATTACGAGCAGTACTTC
TRBV18	.	TRBJ2-6	TRBD1	CASSGQSSSGANVLTF	TGTGCCAGCTCGGGACAGAGTAGCTCTGGGGCCAACGTCCTGACTTTC
TRBV7-2	.	TRBJ2-3	.	CASRRTDTQYF	TGTGCCAGCAGAAGAACAGATACGCAGTATTTT
TRBV28	.	TRBJ2-7	TRBD1	CASGGPGQNFYEQYF	TGTGCCAGCGGGGGCCCGGGACAGAATTTCTACGAGCAGTACTTC
TRBV7-9	.	TRBJ2-3	TRBD2	CASSLVRASGSRADTQYF	TGTGCCAGCAGCTTAGTTCGGGCTAGCGGGAGTAGAGCAGATACGCAGTATTTT
TRBV27	.	TRBJ2-7	TRBD2	CASSYSGTTTSSYEQYF	TGTGCCAGCAGTTATTCCGGGACTACAACAAGCTCCTACGAGCAGTACTTC
TRBV29-1	few	TRBJ1-1	.	CSVWVSLNTEAFF	TGCAGCGTTTGGGTCAGTTTGAACACTGAAGCTTTCTTT
TRBV7-2	few	TRBJ2-7	.	CASSLDPLSYEQYF	TGTGCCAGCAGCTTAGACCCTCTCTCCTACGAGCAGTACTTC
TRBV7-2	.	TRBJ2-7	.	CASSFHREYYEQYF	TGTGCCAGCAGCTTCCACAGGGAATACTACGAGCAGTACTTC
TRBV14	.	TRBJ2-1	TRBD2	CASSRTSGGSYNEQFF	TGTGCCAGCAGCCGTACTAGCGGGGGGTCCTACAATGAGCAGTTCTTC
TRBV6-5	.	TRBJ1-1	TRBD1	CASSYRHFTGVTEAFF	TGTGCCAGCAGTTATCGCCACTTTACAGGGGTCACTGAAGCTTTCTTT
TRBV7-2	.	TRBJ1-5	TRBD1	CASSRDRGSNQPQHF	TGTGCCAGCAGTAGAGACAGGGGTAGCAATCAGCCCCAGCATTTT
TRBV2	few	TRBJ1-2	.	CASSEARNYGYTF	TGTGCCAGCAGTGAAGCCAGGAACTATGGCTACACCTTC
TRBV28	once	TRBJ1-2	TRBD1	CASSGTGYGYTF	TGTGCCAGCAGTGGGACAGGTTATGGCTACACCTTC
TRBV27	.	TRBJ2-7	TRBD1	CASSSDRGGPYEQYF	TGTGCCAGCAGTTCGGACAGGGGAGGTCCTTACGAGCAGTACTTC
TRBV7-9	.	TRBJ2-2	TRBD2	CASSLFSSGRAGELFF	TGTGCCAGCAGCTTGTTCTCAAGCGGGAGGGCCGGGGAGCTGTTTTTT
TRBV30	few	TRBJ1-5	.	CAWSVSTANQPQHF	TGTGCCTGGAGTGTCTCGACAGCAAATCAGCCCCAGCATTTT
TRBV29-1	.	TRBJ2-5	.	CSVEGEAGRQETQYF	TGCAGCGTTGAAGGGGAGGCGGGACGGCAAGAGACCCAGTACTTC
TRBV7-6	.	TRBJ2-2	.	CASRFDIAGELFF	TGTGCCAGCAGGTTTGACATCGCCGGGGAGCTGTTTTTT
TRBV6-6	.	TRBJ1-2	TRBD1	CASSLRRSDRADGYTF	TGTGCCAGCAGCCTTAGACGATCGGACAGGGCGGATGGCTACACCTTC
TRBV11-2	.	TRBJ1-5	TRBD1	CASSLGQVNQPQHF	TGTGCCAGCAGCTTGGGACAGGTCAATCAGCCCCAGCATTTT
TRBV7-2	.	TRBJ2-7	.	CASSPASAGFTGLWEQYF	TGTGCCAGCAGCCCCGCTTCAGCGGGTTTCACGGGTTTGTGGGAGCAGTACTTC
TRBV27	.	TRBJ1-6	.	CASSLSGSSYNSPLHF	TGTGCCAGCAGTTTATCCGGTAGCTCCTATAATTCACCCCTCCACTTT
TRBV19	few	TRBJ1-5	TRBD1	CASSTDRASQPQHF	TGTGCCAGTAGTACAGACAGGGCCAGTCAGCCCCAGCATTTT
TRBV6-5	.	TRBJ2-7	.	CASRRDGYEQYF	TGTGCCAGCAGGCGGGACGGCTACGAGCAGTACTTC
TRBV6-6	.	TRBJ2-5	.	CASSYLQETQYF	TGTGCCAGCAGTTACTTACAAGAGACCCAGTACTTC
TRBV4-1	once	TRBJ2-5	TRBD2	CASSQGLAGGPGETQYF	TGCGCCAGCAGCCAAGGACTAGCGGGAGGGCCAGGGGAGACCCAGTACTTC
TRBV15	.	TRBJ1-2	TRBD1	CATSRDRKAYGYTF	TGTGCCACCAGCCGGGACAGGAAGGCCTATGGCTACACCTTC
TRBV19	.	TRBJ2-5	TRBD2	CASRGLAGVMETQYF	TGTGCCAGTAGAGGACTAGCGGGAGTGATGGAGACCCAGTACTTC
TRBV19	.	TRBJ2-1	TRBD2	CASSIGAGTKYNEQFF	TGTGCCAGTAGTATAGGGGCCGGGACTAAATACAATGAGCAGTTCTTC
TRBV11-2	.	TRBJ2-3	TRBD2	CASSGGLSGIGTDTQYF	TGTGCCAGCAGCGGGGGCCTTAGCGGGATTGGCACAGATACGCAGTATTTT
TRBV7-2	few	TRBJ1-2	.	CASSLRHSDYGYTF	TGTGCCAGCAGCTTAAGACACAGCGACTATGGCTACACCTTC
TRBV7-9	.	TRBJ2-3	.	CASSLGHGVTDTQYF	TGTGCCAGCAGCTTAGGCCACGGGGTCACAGATACGCAGTATTTT
TRBV19	.	TRBJ2-6	.	CASRRDSLSGANVLTF	TGTGCCAGTAGGCGGGACTCCCTCTCTGGGGCCAACGTCCTGACTTTC
TRBV9	.	TRBJ2-1	.	CASSVELGTGNEQFF	TGTGCCAGCAGCGTAGAATTAGGGACGGGCAATGAGCAGTTCTTC
TRBV14	.	TRBJ1-4	.	CASSQTGVNEKLFF	TGTGCCAGCAGCCAGACAGGCGTTAATGAAAAACTGTTTTTT